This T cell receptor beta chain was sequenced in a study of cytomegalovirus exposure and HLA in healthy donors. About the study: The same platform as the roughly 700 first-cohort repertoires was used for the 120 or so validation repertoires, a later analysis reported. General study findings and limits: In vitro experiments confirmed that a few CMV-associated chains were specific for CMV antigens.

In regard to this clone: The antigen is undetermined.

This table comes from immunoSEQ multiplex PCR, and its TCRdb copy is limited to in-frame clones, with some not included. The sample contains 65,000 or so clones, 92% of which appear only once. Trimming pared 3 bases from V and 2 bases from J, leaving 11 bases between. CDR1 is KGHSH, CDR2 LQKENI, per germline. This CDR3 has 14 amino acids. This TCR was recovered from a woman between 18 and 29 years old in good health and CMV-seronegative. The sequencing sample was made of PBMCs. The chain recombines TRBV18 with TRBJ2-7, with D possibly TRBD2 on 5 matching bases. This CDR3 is CASSPLRGTYEQYF. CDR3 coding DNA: TGTGCCAGCTCACCGTTACGGGGAACCTACGAGCAGTACTTC.